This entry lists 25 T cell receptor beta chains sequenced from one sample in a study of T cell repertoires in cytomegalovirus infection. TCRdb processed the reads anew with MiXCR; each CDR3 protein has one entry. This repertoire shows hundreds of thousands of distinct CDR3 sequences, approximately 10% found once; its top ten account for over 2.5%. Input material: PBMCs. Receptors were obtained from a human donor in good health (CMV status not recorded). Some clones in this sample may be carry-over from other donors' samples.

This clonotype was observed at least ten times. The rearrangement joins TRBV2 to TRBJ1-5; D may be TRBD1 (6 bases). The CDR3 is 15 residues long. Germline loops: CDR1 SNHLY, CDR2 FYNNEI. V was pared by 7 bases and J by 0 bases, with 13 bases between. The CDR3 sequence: CASTQDSYSNQPQHF. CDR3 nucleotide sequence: TGTGCCAGCACTCAGGACAGTTATAGCAATCAGCCCCAGCATTTT.

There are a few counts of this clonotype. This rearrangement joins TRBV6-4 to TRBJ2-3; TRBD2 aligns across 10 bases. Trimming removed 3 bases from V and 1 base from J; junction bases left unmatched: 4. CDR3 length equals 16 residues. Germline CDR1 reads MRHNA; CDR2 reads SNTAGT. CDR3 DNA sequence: TGTGCCAGCAGTGAAGTCCTAGCGGGGGGCACAGATACGCAGTATTTT. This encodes CASSEVLAGGTDTQYF.

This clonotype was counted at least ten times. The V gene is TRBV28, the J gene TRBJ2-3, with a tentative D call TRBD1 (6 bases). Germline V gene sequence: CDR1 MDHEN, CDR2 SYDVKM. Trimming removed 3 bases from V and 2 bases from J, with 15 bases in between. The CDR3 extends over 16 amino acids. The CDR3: CASSFLGGYYTDTQYF. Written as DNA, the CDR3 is TGTGCCAGCAGTTTTTTAGGGGGTTACTACACAGATACGCAGTATTTT.

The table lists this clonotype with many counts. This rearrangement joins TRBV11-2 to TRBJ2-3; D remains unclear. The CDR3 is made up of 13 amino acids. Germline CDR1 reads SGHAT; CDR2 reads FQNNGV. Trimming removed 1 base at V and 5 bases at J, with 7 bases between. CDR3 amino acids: CASSLGLRDTQYF. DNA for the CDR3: TGTGCCAGCAGCTTAGGTCTACGAGATACGCAGTATTTT.

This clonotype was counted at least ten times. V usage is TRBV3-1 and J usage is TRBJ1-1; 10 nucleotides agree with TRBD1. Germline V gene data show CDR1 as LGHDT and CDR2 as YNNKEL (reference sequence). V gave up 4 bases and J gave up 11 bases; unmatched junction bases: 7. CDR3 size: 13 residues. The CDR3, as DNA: TGTGCCAGCAGCCCCGGGACAGGGGATGATGCTTTCTTT. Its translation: CASSPGTGDDAFF.

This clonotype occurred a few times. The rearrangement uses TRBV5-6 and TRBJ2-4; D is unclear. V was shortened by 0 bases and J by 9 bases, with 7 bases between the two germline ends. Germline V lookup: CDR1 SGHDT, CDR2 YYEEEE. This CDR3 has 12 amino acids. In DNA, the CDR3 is TGTGCCAGCAGCTTGGACTTCAGCATTCAGTACTTC. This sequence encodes CASSLDFSIQYF.

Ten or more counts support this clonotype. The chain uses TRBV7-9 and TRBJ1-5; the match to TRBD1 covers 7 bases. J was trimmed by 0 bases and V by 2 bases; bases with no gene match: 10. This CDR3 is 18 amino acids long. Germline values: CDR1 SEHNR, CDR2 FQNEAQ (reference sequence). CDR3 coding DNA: TGTGCCAGCAGCTTATCCAGGGGAGGGGGCTATAGCAATCAGCCCCAGCATTTT. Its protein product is CASSLSRGGGYSNQPQHF.

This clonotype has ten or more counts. This CDR3 reads CASSRTPHTGELFF. The CDR3 DNA sequence: TGTGCCAGCAGCAGGACCCCCCACACCGGGGAGCTGTTTTTT. The gene calls are TRBV12-3 or TRBV12-4 and TRBJ2-2; D is ambiguous. The CDR3 runs to 14 residues. Trimming shortened V by 6 bases and J by 3 bases, and 11 bases separated the two germline ends.

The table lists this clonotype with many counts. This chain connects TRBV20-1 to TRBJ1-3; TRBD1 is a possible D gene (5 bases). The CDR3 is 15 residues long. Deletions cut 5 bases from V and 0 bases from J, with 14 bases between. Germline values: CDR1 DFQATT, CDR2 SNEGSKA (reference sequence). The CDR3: CSARRGGSSGNTIYF. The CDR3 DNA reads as TGCAGTGCTCGCCGGGGGGGAAGCTCTGGAAACACCATATATTTT.

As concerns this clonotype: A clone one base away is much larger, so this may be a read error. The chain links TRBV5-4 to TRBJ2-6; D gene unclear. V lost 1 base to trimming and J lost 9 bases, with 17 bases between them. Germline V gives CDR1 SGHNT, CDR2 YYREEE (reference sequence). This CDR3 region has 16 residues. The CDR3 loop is CASSLFKGWKVNVLTF. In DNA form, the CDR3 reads TGTGCCAGCAGCTTGTTCAAGGGATGGAAGGTCAACGTCCTGACTTTC.

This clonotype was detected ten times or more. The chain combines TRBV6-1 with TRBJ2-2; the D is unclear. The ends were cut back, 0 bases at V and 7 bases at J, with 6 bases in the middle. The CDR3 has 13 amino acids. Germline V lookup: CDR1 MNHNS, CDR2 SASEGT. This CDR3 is CASSEADIGELFF. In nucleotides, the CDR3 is TGTGCCAGCAGTGAAGCTGATATCGGGGAGCTGTTTTTT.

The CDR3 bases are TGTGCCAGCAGAAGTGGGGGATATTTTCAAGAGACCCAGTACTTC. Protein: CASRSGGYFQETQYF. This rearrangement joins TRBV3-1 to TRBJ2-5, with D perhaps given as TRBD1 or TRBD2 (5 bases each). Trimming removed 6 bases at V and 2 bases at J, with 16 bases between. CDR1 is LGHDT and CDR2 is YNNKEL in the germline V gene (reference sequence). The CDR3 sequence is 15 residues long.

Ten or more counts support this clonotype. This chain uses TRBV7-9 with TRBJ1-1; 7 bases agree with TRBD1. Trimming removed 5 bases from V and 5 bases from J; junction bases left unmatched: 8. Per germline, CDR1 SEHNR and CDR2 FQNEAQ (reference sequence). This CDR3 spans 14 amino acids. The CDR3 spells CASSPPGQRTEAFF. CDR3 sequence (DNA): TGTGCCAGCAGCCCACCGGGACAGCGAACTGAAGCTTTCTTT.

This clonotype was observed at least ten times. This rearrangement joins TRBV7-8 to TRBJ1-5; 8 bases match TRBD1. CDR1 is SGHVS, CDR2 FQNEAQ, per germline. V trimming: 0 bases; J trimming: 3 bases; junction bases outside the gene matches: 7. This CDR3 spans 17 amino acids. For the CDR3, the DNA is TGTGCCAGCAGCTTAGCGCGGGCAGGGGGCTCCAATCAGCCCCAGCATTTT. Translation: CASSLARAGGSNQPQHF.

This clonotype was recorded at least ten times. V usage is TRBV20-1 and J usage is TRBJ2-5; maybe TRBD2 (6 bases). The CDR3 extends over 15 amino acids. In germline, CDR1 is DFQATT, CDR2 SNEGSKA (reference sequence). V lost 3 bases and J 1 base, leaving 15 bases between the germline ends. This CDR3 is CSASSGRILQETQYF. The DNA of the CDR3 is TGCAGTGCTAGTTCCGGGAGAATTCTCCAAGAGACCCAGTACTTC.

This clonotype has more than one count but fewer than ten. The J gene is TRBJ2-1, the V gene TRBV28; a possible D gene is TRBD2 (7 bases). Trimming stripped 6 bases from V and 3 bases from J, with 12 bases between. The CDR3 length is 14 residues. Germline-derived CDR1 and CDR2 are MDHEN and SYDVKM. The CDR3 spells CASSRGGDYNEQFF. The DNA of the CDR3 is TGTGCCAGCAGCCGAGGGGGGGACTACAATGAGCAGTTCTTC. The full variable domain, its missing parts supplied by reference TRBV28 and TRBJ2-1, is DVKVTQSSRYLVKRTGEKVFLECVQDMDHENMFWYRQDPGLGLRLIYFSYDVKMKEKGDIPEGYSVSREKKERFSLILESASTNQTSMYLCASSRGGDYNEQFFGPGTRLTVL.

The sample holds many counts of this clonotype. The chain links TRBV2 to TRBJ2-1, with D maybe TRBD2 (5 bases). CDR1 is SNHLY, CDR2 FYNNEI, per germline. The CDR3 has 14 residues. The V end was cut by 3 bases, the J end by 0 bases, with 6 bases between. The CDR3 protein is CASSEGSSYNEQFF. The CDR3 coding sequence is TGTGCCAGCAGTGAGGGGAGCTCCTACAATGAGCAGTTCTTC. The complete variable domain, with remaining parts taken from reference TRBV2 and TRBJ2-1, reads EPEVTQTPSHQVTQMGQEVILRCVPISNHLYFYWYRQILGQKVEFLVSFYNNEISEKSEIFDDQFSVERPDGSNFTLKIRSTKLEDSAMYFCASSEGSSYNEQFFGPGTRLTVL.

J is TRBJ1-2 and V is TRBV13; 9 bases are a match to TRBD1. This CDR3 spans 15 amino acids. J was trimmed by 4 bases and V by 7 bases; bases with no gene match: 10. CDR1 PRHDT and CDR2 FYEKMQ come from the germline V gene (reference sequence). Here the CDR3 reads CASTLRDRDLYGYTF. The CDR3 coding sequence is TGTGCCAGCACCCTCCGGGACAGGGACCTCTATGGCTACACCTTC.

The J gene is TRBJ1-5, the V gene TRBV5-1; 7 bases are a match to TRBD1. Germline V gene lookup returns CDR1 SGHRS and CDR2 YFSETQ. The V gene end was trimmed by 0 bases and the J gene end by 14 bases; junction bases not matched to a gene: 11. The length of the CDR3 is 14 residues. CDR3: CASSLAGDSLIKHF. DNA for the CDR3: TGCGCCAGCAGCTTGGCCGGGGACAGTCTTATAAAGCATTTT. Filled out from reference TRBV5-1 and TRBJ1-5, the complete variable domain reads KAGVTQTPRYLIKTRGQQVTLSCSPISGHRSVSWYQQTPGQGLQFLFEYFSETQRNKGNFPGRFSGRQFSNSRSEMNVSTLELGDSALYLCASSLAGDSLIKHFGDGTRLSIL.

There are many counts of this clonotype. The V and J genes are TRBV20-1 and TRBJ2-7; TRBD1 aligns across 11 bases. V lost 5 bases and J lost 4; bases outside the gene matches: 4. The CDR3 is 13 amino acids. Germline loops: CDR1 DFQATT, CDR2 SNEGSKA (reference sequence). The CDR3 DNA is TGCAGTGCTCAGGGACAGGGGGGATACGAGCAGTACGTC. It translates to CSAQGQGGYEQYV.

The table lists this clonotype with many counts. The CDR3 DNA is TGTGCCAGCAGTCCCTTGGGTCAGGGGATATACGAGCAGTACGTC. This gives the protein CASSPLGQGIYEQYV. The rearrangement joins TRBV6-5 to TRBJ2-7, with D perhaps matching TRBD1 (6 bases). The ends were cut back, 5 bases at V and 4 bases at J, with 18 bases in the middle. The germline V gene encodes CDR1 MNHEY and CDR2 SVGAGI. The CDR3 sequence is 15 residues long.

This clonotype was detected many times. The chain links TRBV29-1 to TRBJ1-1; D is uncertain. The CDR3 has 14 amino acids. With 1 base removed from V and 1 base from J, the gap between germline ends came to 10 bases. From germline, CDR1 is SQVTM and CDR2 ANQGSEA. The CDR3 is CSVEVFGRNTEAFF. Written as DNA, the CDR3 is TGCAGCGTTGAAGTATTCGGGCGGAACACTGAAGCTTTCTTT.

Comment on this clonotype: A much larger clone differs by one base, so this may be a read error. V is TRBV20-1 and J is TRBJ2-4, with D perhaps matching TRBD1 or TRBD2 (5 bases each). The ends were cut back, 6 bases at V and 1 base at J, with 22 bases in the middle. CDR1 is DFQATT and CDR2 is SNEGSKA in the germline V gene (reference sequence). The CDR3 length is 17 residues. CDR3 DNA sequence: TGCAGTGCGTCCGGGACCACAACCTCAGGGGCCAAAAACATTCAGTACTTC. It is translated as CSASGTTTSGAKNIQYF.

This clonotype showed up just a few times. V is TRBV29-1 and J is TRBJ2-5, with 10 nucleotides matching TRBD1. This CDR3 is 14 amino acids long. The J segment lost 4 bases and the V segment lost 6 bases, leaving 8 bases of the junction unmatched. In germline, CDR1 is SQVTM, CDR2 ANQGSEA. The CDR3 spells CSVVRTGGLETQYF. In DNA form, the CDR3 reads TGCAGCGTCGTCAGGACAGGGGGTTTAGAGACCCAGTACTTC. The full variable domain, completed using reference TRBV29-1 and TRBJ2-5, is SAVISQKPSRDICQRGTSLTIQCQVDSQVTMMFWYRQQPGQSLTLIATANQGSEATYESGFVIDKFPISRPNLTFSTLTVSNMSPEDSSIYLCSVVRTGGLETQYFGPGTRLLVL.

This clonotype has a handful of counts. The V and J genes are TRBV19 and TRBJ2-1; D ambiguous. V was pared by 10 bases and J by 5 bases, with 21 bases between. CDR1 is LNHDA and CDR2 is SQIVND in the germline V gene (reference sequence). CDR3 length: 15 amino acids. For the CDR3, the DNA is TGTGCCACTGTTATCTGGACCGACGAACACAATGAGCAGTTCTTC. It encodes CATVIWTDEHNEQFF.